These 9 T cell receptor beta chains share one sample of origin, sequenced in a study of blood T cell repertoires in COVID-19. The data were produced by immunoSEQ multiplex PCR, yet TCRdb's version contains in-frame clones alone and is incomplete. The sample has approximately 300,000 clones, 86% seen once. The sequenced material came from peripheral blood. The source is a woman aged 45-65 years with acute or convalescent COVID-19.

CDR3 in DNA: TGTGCCAGCAGCTTCCGGGGGGACGAGCAGTACTTC. Protein sequence: CASSFRGDEQYF. V usage is TRBV11-1 and J usage is TRBJ2-7; 7 bases line up with TRBD2. The CDR3 spans 12 residues. With 3 bases clipped from V and 5 bases from J, the junction kept 1 base outside the gene matches. Germline V gene lookup returns CDR1 SGHAT and CDR2 FQDESV (reference sequence).

The CDR3 region has the DNA TGTGCCAGCAGCAAAGATTCGGAGGAACCCCCCCTCCGGGACAGGGACCACGAGCAGTACTTC. This codes for CASSKDSEEPPLRDRDHEQYF. The chain uses TRBV21-1 and TRBJ2-7; the table calls TRBD1, which could not be checked here. TRBV21-1 has pseudogene status. The CDR3 covers 21 residues.

The rearrangement joins TRBV30 to TRBJ1-1; TRBD1 agrees at 9 bases. Germline values: CDR1 GTSNPN, CDR2 SVGIG (reference sequence). After removal of 0 bases from V and 4 bases from J, the junction contained 6 bases not matched to a gene. The CDR3 sequence is 15 residues long. The CDR3 is CAWSVRLTGGTEAFF. As DNA, the CDR3 is TGTGCCTGGAGTGTACGCCTGACAGGGGGCACTGAAGCTTTCTTT. The full variable domain, in which reference TRBV30 and TRBJ1-1 provide the parts outside the CDR3, is SQTIHQWPATLVQPVGSPLSLECTVEGTSNPNLYWYRQAAGRGLQLLFYSVGIGQISSEVPQNLSASRPQDRQFILSSKKLLLSDSGFYLCAWSVRLTGGTEAFFGQGTRLTVV.

The chain links TRBV7-6 to TRBJ2-1, with D possibly matching TRBD2 (6 bases). V was cut by 0 bases and J by 7 bases, with 13 bases left in between. There are 15 residues in the CDR3. Germline CDR1 is SGHVS and CDR2 is FNYEAQ. The CDR3 spells CASSLAMSGRNEQFF. The CDR3 nucleotides read TGTGCCAGCAGCTTAGCGATGTCAGGGAGGAATGAGCAGTTCTTC.

The table lists this clone with a few counts. The chain links TRBV28 to TRBJ1-2; possibly TRBD1 for D (6 bases). Germline V lookup: CDR1 MDHEN, CDR2 SYDVKM. The V end lost 4 bases, the J end lost 2 bases, and 8 bases lay between the germline ends. This CDR3 region has 13 residues. The CDR3, as DNA: TGTGCCAGCAGTTATGGGACAAACTATGGCTACACCTTC. Translated: CASSYGTNYGYTF.

The chain has TRBV2 and TRBJ1-4, with TRBD1 as a possible D gene (5 bases). CDR1 and CDR2 (germline): SNHLY, FYNNEI. Between the trimmed V and J ends, which lost 7 bases and 5 bases, there was a span of 11 bases. CDR3 length equals 13 residues. CDR3 amino acids: CASIRQGNEKLFF. CDR3 bases: TGTGCCAGCATTCGGCAGGGAAATGAAAAACTGTTTTTT.

This clone was detected only a few times. V usage is TRBV27 and J usage is TRBJ1-1; 8 bases align to TRBD1. Per germline, CDR1 MNHEY and CDR2 SMNVEV (reference sequence). The V gene end was trimmed by 0 bases and the J gene end by 5 bases; junction bases not matched to a gene: 8. CDR3 length: 16 amino acids. This CDR3 reads CASSLSPGGVRTEAFF. The CDR3 coding sequence is TGTGCCAGCAGTTTATCGCCAGGGGGCGTGCGTACTGAAGCTTTCTTT.

The rearrangement links TRBV28 to TRBJ2-5; D is unclear. Germline V gene data show CDR1 as MDHEN and CDR2 as SYDVKM. The CDR3 has 15 amino acids. V was pared by 6 bases and J by 3 bases, with 17 bases between. CDR3 amino acids: CASRRTGRIEETQYF. Written as DNA, the CDR3 is TGTGCCAGCAGGCGCACTGGCAGGATCGAAGAGACCCAGTACTTC.

The gene calls are TRBV11-3 and TRBJ2-6, with D maybe TRBD1 (6 bases). With 3 bases removed from V and 2 bases from J, the gap between germline ends came to 11 bases. Germline lookup yields CDR1 SGHNT and CDR2 YENEEA. The CDR3 runs 16 residues. This chain's CDR3 is CASSFQGPPGANVLTF. The CDR3, as DNA: TGTGCCAGCAGCTTCCAGGGGCCCCCTGGGGCCAACGTCCTGACTTTC.